This TCR beta chain was captured by sequencing in a study of blood T cell repertoires in COVID-19. This table comes from immunoSEQ multiplex PCR, and its TCRdb copy is limited to in-frame clones, with some not included. The repertoire holds about 59,000 clones, with roughly 84% as singletons. The CDR3 runs to 13 residues. V dropped 3 bases and J dropped 6; count of bases not matched to a gene: 2. In germline, CDR1 is SGHTA, CDR2 FQGNSA. The V call is TRBV7-2, the J call TRBJ1-5, with 7 bases matching TRBD1. The source is a man older than 75 in a cohort sampled during active COVID-19. Sequenced input: peripheral blood. The CDR3: CASSLGTVQPQHF. As DNA, the CDR3 is TGTGCCAGCAGCTTGGGGACAGTTCAGCCCCAGCATTTT.